Each of the 28 T cell receptor beta chains below was sequenced from the same sample in a study of blood T cells in healthy people across ages. A J-beta primer mix and a sample-barcoded 5' primer were used in a second PCR of about 6 to 12 cycles. TCRdb processed the 5' RACE reads anew with MiXCR; each CDR3 protein has one entry. The table lists around 990,000 distinct CDR3 sequences, around 25% of them singletons. This same sample was also part of a study on T cells of mothers and their children.

Sample: blood. Receptors were obtained from a girl aged 2 to 10 in good health.

This clonotype was seen once. The genes are TRBV7-8 and TRBJ2-3; TRBD2 matches at 14 bases. Germline CDR1 is SGHVS and CDR2 is FQNEAQ. V was clipped by 6 bases and J by 6 bases; unmatched bases: 11. The length of the CDR3 is 17 residues. CDR3 protein: CASRRPGLAGVVDTQYF. In DNA form, the CDR3 reads TGTGCCAGCAGGCGACCGGGACTAGCGGGGGTAGTGGATACGCAGTATTTT.

This clonotype was detected many times. The rearrangement links TRBV28 to TRBJ2-5; 8 nucleotides align to TRBD1. Losses at the gene ends were 8 bases for V and 0 bases for J; bases not matched to a gene: 11. Per germline, CDR1 MDHEN and CDR2 SYDVKM. The CDR3 totals 16 residues. For the CDR3, the DNA is TGTGCCAGCCTCCCGAGCCCAGGGGGCTACCAAGAGACCCAGTACTTC. Its protein product is CASLPSPGGYQETQYF.

A few counts support this clonotype. This sequence joins TRBV5-8 and TRBJ2-7; 11 nucleotides align to TRBD1. This CDR3 is 15 amino acids long. Per the germline V gene, CDR1 is SGHTS and CDR2 is YDEGEE. The junction had 7 bases not matched to a gene; V was cut back by 2 bases and J by 6 bases. The CDR3 protein is CASSFRTGGEGEQYF. Here the CDR3 DNA reads TGTGCCAGCAGCTTTCGGACAGGGGGCGAGGGCGAGCAGTACTTC.

The J gene is TRBJ2-1, the V gene TRBV20-1; 10 nucleotides line up with TRBD1. Germline V gene sequence: CDR1 DFQATT, CDR2 SNEGSKA (reference sequence). V lost 4 bases to trimming and J lost 7 bases; unmatched junction nucleotides: 10. The CDR3 is 15 amino acids. In nucleotides, the CDR3 is TGCAGTGCTACTAGATGGACAGGGGGGAATAATGAGCAGTTCTTC. Its protein product is CSATRWTGGNNEQFF.

The chain has TRBV4-1 and TRBJ2-4; possibly TRBD2 for D (5 bases). Germline assignment: CDR1 MGHRA and CDR2 YSYEKL. Deletions cut 6 bases from V and 7 bases from J, with 16 bases between. This CDR3 spans 14 amino acids. In nucleotides, the CDR3 is TGCGCCAGCAGTCCTGGTGGTCCGGGGAACATTCAGTACTTC. This gives the protein CASSPGGPGNIQYF.

The rearrangement links TRBV20-1 to TRBJ1-3; 8 bases line up with TRBD1. This CDR3 has 18 amino acids. The germline CDR1 and CDR2 sequences are DFQATT and SNEGSKA (reference sequence). The V and J ends lost 4 bases and 3 bases, in that order; junction bases with no gene match: 17. This chain's CDR3 is CSATGGKPQEGHGNTIYF. Written as DNA, the CDR3 is TGCAGTGCTACAGGGGGCAAACCACAGGAGGGGCATGGAAACACCATATATTTT.

J is TRBJ2-7 and V is TRBV20-1; D might be TRBD1 (5 bases). Germline assignment: CDR1 DFQATT and CDR2 SNEGSKA (reference sequence). This CDR3 is built from 13 residues. V dropped 7 bases and J dropped 0 bases, with 13 bases sitting between them. CDR3 region: CSVIARGSYEQYF. The CDR3, as DNA: TGCAGTGTGATAGCTAGGGGCTCCTACGAGCAGTACTTC.

The V gene is TRBV12-3 or TRBV12-4, the J gene TRBJ1-5; 9 nucleotides match TRBD1. Germline trimming cut 5 bases from V and 2 bases from J; bases unmatched to any gene: 10. The CDR3 covers 17 residues. The CDR3 nucleotides are TGTGCCAGCAGTGTGAATTTGGACAGGGGACGCAATCAGCCCCAGCATTTT. It codes for CASSVNLDRGRNQPQHF.

The CDR3 here is CASSPGGGLTDTQYF. CDR3 DNA sequence: TGTGCCAGCAGCCCCGGAGGCGGTTTAACAGATACGCAGTATTTT. The rearrangement joins TRBV11-2 to TRBJ2-3; possibly TRBD2 for D (5 bases). The CDR3 spans 15 residues. Trimming took 5 bases from V and 3 from J, leaving 15 bases between them. Germline V CDR1 and CDR2: SGHAT, FQNNGV.

This rearrangement joins TRBV12-3 or TRBV12-4 to TRBJ2-5; the D is unclear. V was pared by 6 bases and J by 3 bases, with 11 bases between. The CDR3 is 13 amino acids. The chain's CDR3 is CASSHTAEETQYF. In DNA form, the CDR3 reads TGTGCCAGCAGCCATACGGCGGAAGAGACCCAGTACTTC.

This clonotype was recorded a few times. The rearrangement links TRBV6-2 or TRBV6-3 to TRBJ2-3; D remains ambiguous. The CDR3 length is 15 residues. V was trimmed by 0 bases and J by 2 bases, leaving 9 bases between them. Germline V CDR1 and CDR2: MNHEY, SVGEGT. The CDR3 loop is CASSYSAVATDTQYF. CDR3 nucleotides: TGTGCCAGCAGTTACTCGGCAGTCGCCACAGATACGCAGTATTTT.

This clonotype was picked up a small number of times. V gene TRBV20-1 combines with J gene TRBJ2-2; 11 bases fit TRBD2. Trimming cost V 2 bases and J 4 bases; bases outside gene matches: 6. The germline V gene has CDR1 DFQATT and CDR2 SNEGSKA (reference sequence). This CDR3 has 16 residues. CDR3 DNA sequence: TGCAGTGCTAGAAAGGGGACTAGCGGTCTCACCGGGGAGCTGTTTTTT. It translates to CSARKGTSGLTGELFF.

In this sample, this clonotype turned up a few times. The chain joins TRBV11-2 to TRBJ2-3; 10 nucleotides line up with TRBD1. V was pared by 5 bases and J by 6 bases, with 8 bases of the junction left unmatched. The germline V gene encodes CDR1 SGHAT and CDR2 FQNNGV. The CDR3 covers 15 residues. The DNA of the CDR3 is TGTGCCAGCAGCCCTAGACAGGGGGCCACGGATACGCAGTATTTT. Amino acids: CASSPRQGATDTQYF.

This rearrangement joins TRBV12-3 or TRBV12-4 to TRBJ1-1; D remains unclear. The CDR3 runs 14 residues. The V gene lost 6 bases and the J gene lost 1 base, with 12 bases spanning the gap. The CDR3 region has the DNA TGTGCCAGCAGACGAGGTTTTACGAACACTGAAGCTTTCTTT. This codes for CASRRGFTNTEAFF.

Regarding this clonotype: At one boundary the junction diverges from the germline segment, which might be a read error. The J gene is TRBJ2-1, the V gene TRBV3-1; no reliable D call. Germline assignment: CDR1 LGHDT and CDR2 YNNKEL (reference sequence). The length of the CDR3 is 16 residues. CDR3 residues: CASSLFGGSSYNGQFF. As DNA, the CDR3 is TGTGCCAGCAGCCTATTTGGCGGAAGCTCCTACAATGGGCAGTTCTTC.

A word on this clonotype: One end of the junction varies from germline; a read error may be responsible. The V and J genes are TRBV10-3 and TRBJ2-7; 9 positions agree with TRBD1. The CDR3 runs to 15 residues. Germline assignment: CDR1 ENHRY and CDR2 SYGVKD. The CDR3 nucleotides read TGTGCCGTCAGTGACGGGACAGGGATTTCCTACGAGCAGTACTTC. Protein product: CAVSDGTGISYEQYF.

This clonotype was observed many times. One end of the junction is discordant with germline, which a read error may explain. The V and J genes are TRBV5-1 and TRBJ2-3; no clear D gene. In germline, CDR1 is SGHRS, CDR2 YFSETQ. This CDR3 is 12 amino acids long. CDR3 coding DNA: TGTGCCAGCAGCTTTAACACAGATACGCAGTATTTT. It encodes CASSFNTDTQYF.

The chain combines TRBV5-1 with TRBJ2-1, with D unclear. This CDR3 is 13 amino acids long. V lost 3 bases and J 9 bases, leaving 13 bases between the germline ends. Germline CDR1 is SGHRS and CDR2 is YFSETQ. The CDR3 DNA sequence: TGCGCCAGCAGCTCCCGGTGGGTACCTGAGCAGTTCTTC. Encoded protein: CASSSRWVPEQFF. Complete variable domain (other parts from reference TRBV5-1 and TRBJ2-1): KAGVTQTPRYLIKTRGQQVTLSCSPISGHRSVSWYQQTPGQGLQFLFEYFSETQRNKGNFPGRFSGRQFSNSRSEMNVSTLELGDSALYLCASSSRWVPEQFFGPGTRLTVL.

The rearrangement uses TRBV7-6 and TRBJ2-5; tentatively, D is TRBD1 (6 bases). The J call is uncertain, as TRBJ2-7 better fits the DNA end. The CDR3 runs 13 residues. Germline V gene data show CDR1 as SGHVS and CDR2 as FNYEAQ. DNA of the CDR3: TGTGCCAGCAGCTTCCAGACAGGCTACGAGCAGTACTTC. Encoded protein: CASSFQTGYEQYF.

This chain links TRBV6-1 with TRBJ2-7, with 10 positions matching TRBD2. The CDR3 spans 16 residues. CDR1 and CDR2 from the germline V gene are MNHNS and SASEGT. J was trimmed by 4 bases and V by 1 base; bases with no gene match: 7. CDR3 bases: TGTGCCAGCAGTGAAGGGTTCCTAGCGGGAGCTTACGAGCAGTACTTC. Its protein product is CASSEGFLAGAYEQYF.

In this sample, this clonotype turned up a few times. This rearrangement joins TRBV7-9 to TRBJ1-4; D is unresolved. V lost 4 bases and J 6 bases, leaving 15 bases between the germline ends. Germline V CDR1 and CDR2: SEHNR, FQNEAQ (reference sequence). CDR3 size: 15 residues. CDR3 amino acids: CASSSLRGMDEKLFF. CDR3 coding DNA: TGTGCCAGCAGCTCCCTACGCGGGATGGATGAAAAACTGTTTTTT.

The chain employs TRBV28 and TRBJ1-5, with D hard to call. The germline V and J ends were trimmed by 2 bases and 2 bases, with 10 bases remaining between them. Germline CDR1 and CDR2: MDHEN and SYDVKM. The CDR3 sequence is 15 residues long. CDR3: CASSLGSNGNQPQHF. The DNA of the CDR3 is TGTGCCAGCAGTTTAGGGTCTAACGGCAATCAGCCCCAGCATTTT.

This sequence joins TRBV15 and TRBJ2-1; 8 bases map to TRBD2. Trimming took 0 bases from V and 8 from J; bases not matched to a gene: 12. From germline, CDR1 is LNHNV and CDR2 YYDKDF (reference sequence). The CDR3 spans 17 residues. The CDR3 is CATSRESGSYVFDEQFF. As DNA, the CDR3 is TGTGCCACCAGCAGAGAGAGCGGGAGCTACGTTTTCGATGAGCAGTTCTTC.

The chain has TRBV7-9 and TRBJ2-1; 7 bases match TRBD2. The length of the CDR3 is 16 residues. Germline V gene sequence: CDR1 SEHNR, CDR2 FQNEAQ (reference sequence). After removal of 2 bases from V and 8 bases from J, the junction contained 12 bases not matched to a gene. In DNA, the CDR3 is TGTGCCAGCAGCTTATTAGGAGCGGGGAACGAACATGAGCAGTTCTTC. Its protein is CASSLLGAGNEHEQFF.

This chain connects TRBV11-2 to TRBJ2-7; D gene ambiguous. Trimming shortened V by 5 bases and J by 2 bases, and 10 bases separated the two germline ends. This CDR3 is built from 13 residues. The germline CDR1 and CDR2 sequences are SGHAT and FQNNGV. CDR3 coding DNA: TGTGCCAGCAGCGAAACCCAGCCCTACGAGCAGTACTTC. This codes for CASSETQPYEQYF.

Note on this clonotype: This likely comes from a read error, as the CDR3 has no conserved phenylalanine or tryptophan at its end. The gene calls are TRBV3-1 and TRBJ1-4; D not certain. This CDR3 has 17 amino acids. V lost 4 bases to trimming and J lost 4 bases, with 19 bases between them. The germline V gene has CDR1 LGHDT and CDR2 YNNKEL (reference sequence). Here the CDR3 DNA reads TGTGCCAGCAGCCCAACTGACCTGGAGACCTTTAATGAAAAACTGTTTTCT. Its protein product is CASSPTDLETFNEKLFS.

The chain employs TRBV11-2 and TRBJ1-2, with D tentatively TRBD1 (5 bases). The germline gives CDR1 SGHAT, CDR2 FQNNGV. The V gene lost 3 bases and the J gene lost 3 bases, with 23 bases spanning the gap. This CDR3 has 18 amino acids. The CDR3 DNA sequence: TGTGCCAGCAGCTTCTCCCTTAATTATGGGGCTTCCGACTATGGCTACACCTTC. Encoded protein: CASSFSLNYGASDYGYTF.

This clonotype has only a few counts. The chain links TRBV14 to TRBJ2-7; no firm D call. This CDR3 is 12 amino acids long. Trimming took off 1 base at V and 5 bases at J, with 6 bases between the two ends. The germline V gene has CDR1 SGHDN and CDR2 FVKESK. This CDR3 reads CASSQVVNEQYF. In DNA form, the CDR3 reads TGTGCCAGCAGCCAAGTTGTGAACGAGCAGTACTTC.